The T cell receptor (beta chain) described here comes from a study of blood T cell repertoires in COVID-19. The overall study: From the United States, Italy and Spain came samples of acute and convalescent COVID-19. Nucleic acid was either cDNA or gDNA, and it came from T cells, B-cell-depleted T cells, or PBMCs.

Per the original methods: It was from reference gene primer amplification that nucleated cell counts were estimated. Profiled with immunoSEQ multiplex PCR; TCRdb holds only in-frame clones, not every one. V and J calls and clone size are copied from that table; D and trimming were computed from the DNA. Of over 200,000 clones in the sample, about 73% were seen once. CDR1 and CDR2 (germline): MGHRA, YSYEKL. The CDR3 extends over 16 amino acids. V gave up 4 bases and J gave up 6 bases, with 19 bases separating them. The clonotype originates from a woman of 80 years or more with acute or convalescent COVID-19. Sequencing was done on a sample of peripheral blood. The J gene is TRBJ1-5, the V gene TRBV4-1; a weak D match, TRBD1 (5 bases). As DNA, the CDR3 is TGCGCCAGCAGCCCCCTGTTTGGGGGGTCGGGTCAGCCCCAGCATTTT. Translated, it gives CASSPLFGGSGQPQHF.